Presented here are 13 T cell receptor beta chains from one specimen sequenced in a study of shared clonotypes between healthy human individuals. Data came from immunoSEQ multiplex PCR; TCRdb stores just in-frame clones and leaves some out. The table shows some 480,000 clones, with 70% to 85% occurring only once. Sequencing used PBMCs. The source is a woman aged 40 to 50 in good health. Some clones in this sample may be carry-over from other donors' samples.

About this clone itself: Other DNA sequences in this sample translate to the same CDR3. V gene TRBV7-2 combines with J gene TRBJ2-7; TRBD2 matches at 10 bases. J gave up 2 bases and V 5 bases, and 6 bases lay outside the gene matches. The length of the CDR3 is 15 residues. From germline, CDR1 is SGHTA and CDR2 FQGNSA. CDR3 bases: TGTGCCAGCAGCCCCAGGACTAGCGGAACCTACGAGCAGTACTTC. This codes for CASSPRTSGTYEQYF.

The V and J genes are TRBV5-1 and TRBJ2-7; maybe TRBD2 (5 bases). The CDR3 is 14 amino acids. The germline gives CDR1 SGHRS, CDR2 YFSETQ. V was cut by 2 bases and J by 2 bases, with 11 bases left in between. CDR3 amino acids: CASSLTGNTYEQYF. The CDR3 nucleotides are TGCGCCAGCAGCTTAACCGGGAACACCTACGAGCAGTACTTC.

V gene TRBV29-1 combines with J gene TRBJ2-7; maybe TRBD1 (7 bases). The germline V and J ends were trimmed by 7 bases and 3 bases, with 19 bases remaining between them. Germline V gene data show CDR1 as SQVTM and CDR2 as ANQGSEA. The CDR3 consists of 14 residues. For the CDR3, the DNA is TGCAGCGGGCAAACTGGCAGGGGGGACTACGAGCAGTACTTC. The encoded protein is CSGQTGRGDYEQYF.

This clone has a single count. The chain recombines TRBV5-1 with TRBJ2-1; TRBD1 is a possible D gene (5 bases). Trimming stripped 4 bases from V and 7 bases from J, with 15 bases between. Germline lookup yields CDR1 SGHRS and CDR2 YFSETQ. This CDR3 spans 14 amino acids. The CDR3 bases are TGCGCCAGCAGCGAACAGGATGCTGGAAATGAGCAGTTCTTC. Its protein product is CASSEQDAGNEQFF. Looking up the rest from reference TRBV5-1 and TRBJ2-1 gives the full variable domain: KAGVTQTPRYLIKTRGQQVTLSCSPISGHRSVSWYQQTPGQGLQFLFEYFSETQRNKGNFPGRFSGRQFSNSRSEMNVSTLELGDSALYLCASSEQDAGNEQFFGPGTRLTVL.

This clone appeared a few times. The rearrangement links TRBV2 to TRBJ2-3; perhaps D is TRBD1 or TRBD2 (5 bases each). The CDR3 sequence is 13 residues long. V shed 8 bases and J shed 3 bases, with 12 bases lying between them. Germline CDR1 is SNHLY and CDR2 is FYNNEI. CDR3 coding DNA: TGTGCCAGCGGGGGTGTGGGTACAGATACGCAGTATTTT. Protein sequence: CASGGVGTDTQYF.

The gene calls are TRBV19 and TRBJ2-7; maybe TRBD2 (6 bases). The germline V gene has CDR1 LNHDA and CDR2 SQIVND (reference sequence). CDR3 length: 15 residues. Trimming took 5 bases from V and 2 from J, leaving 16 bases between them. CDR3 amino acids: CASSGLAAPAYEQYF. The CDR3 DNA follows: TGTGCCAGTAGTGGGTTAGCGGCTCCAGCCTACGAGCAGTACTTC.

For this clone: A read error likely explains this, since a far larger clone differs by one base. J is TRBJ1-1 and V is TRBV30, with 7 bases lining up with TRBD1. The CDR3 loop spans 12 amino acids. The germline gives CDR1 GTSNPN, CDR2 SVGIG (reference sequence). After removal of 4 bases from V and 6 bases from J, the junction contained 5 bases not matched to a gene. CDR3 region: CAWKGAAAEAFF. In nucleotides, the CDR3 is TGTGCCTGGAAGGGGGCGGCAGCTGAAGCTTTCTTT.

The rearrangement joins TRBV11-3 to TRBJ2-7; D is unclear. CDR3 length: 14 amino acids. Germline CDR1 SGHNT, CDR2 YENEEA. Trimming took 5 bases from V and 1 from J, leaving 12 bases between them. CDR3 sequence: CASSRTAESYEQYF. In nucleotides, the CDR3 is TGTGCCAGCAGCCGGACCGCCGAATCCTACGAGCAGTACTTC.

This sequence joins TRBV7-8 and TRBJ2-3; D remains ambiguous. The CDR3 has 13 residues. Germline V gene data show CDR1 as SGHVS and CDR2 as FQNEAQ. V dropped 8 bases and J dropped 4 bases, with 13 bases sitting between them. CDR3 nucleotides: TGTGCCAGCGGTGTAGGTTCCGCAGATACGCAGTATTTT. Amino acid sequence: CASGVGSADTQYF.

This chain joins TRBV25-1 and TRBJ1-4; no clear D. V shed 4 bases and J shed 8 bases, with 14 bases lying between them. Germline V gene lookup returns CDR1 MGHDK and CDR2 SYGVNS. The CDR3 has 14 residues. The CDR3 sequence: CASSGGVRTEKLFF. CDR3 nucleotide sequence: TGTGCCAGCAGTGGTGGGGTAAGGACCGAAAAACTGTTTTTT.

The chain links TRBV28 to TRBJ1-2; TRBD1 matches 8 bases. Germline values: CDR1 MDHEN, CDR2 SYDVKM. The ends lost 4 bases at V and 1 base at J; junction bases unmatched: 2. The CDR3 is made up of 14 amino acids. The DNA for the CDR3 is TGTGCCAGCAGTTCAGGGGGCGATAACTATGGCTACACCTTC. Translated, it gives CASSSGGDNYGYTF.

This clone came up a few times. The gene calls are TRBV7-3 and TRBJ2-5, with D maybe TRBD1 (7 bases). CDR3 length equals 13 residues. V was trimmed by 4 bases and J by 6 bases, leaving 12 bases between them. Germline CDR1 SGHTA, CDR2 FQGTGA. The CDR3 protein is CASSYRGGQTQYF. The DNA for the CDR3 is TGTGCCAGCAGCTACAGGGGAGGTCAGACCCAGTACTTC.

The chain combines TRBV5-1 with TRBJ2-5; D gene unclear. Germline CDR1 and CDR2: SGHRS and YFSETQ. This CDR3 is built from 13 residues. The V and J ends lost 4 bases and 5 bases respectively, with 12 bases between them. CDR3 residues: CASSPVGRETQYF. The CDR3 nucleotides read TGCGCCAGCAGCCCCGTTGGGCGGGAGACCCAGTACTTC.